This TCR beta chain stems from a study of preoperative IRX-2 immunotherapy in early breast cancer. Treatment indicated: preoperative locoregional IRX-2 cytokine immunotherapy. This phase Ib study tested locoregional IRX-2 cytokine immunotherapy given before surgery. Data came from immunoSEQ multiplex PCR; TCRdb stores just in-frame clones and leaves some out. Of 95,000 to 100,000 clones listed, roughly 90% are singletons. The material sequenced was tumor tissue, taken after IRX-2 immunotherapy. This clonotype originated in a human donor with breast cancer.

The CDR3 nucleotides read TGCAGCGTTTTGCAGGAGGGAAGGGGAACTAACTATGGCTACACCTTC. Translating it yields CSVLQEGRGTNYGYTF. The chain joins TRBV29-1 to TRBJ1-2, with D possibly TRBD1 on 5 matching bases. The germline V gene has CDR1 SQVTM and CDR2 ANQGSEA. V shed 5 bases and J shed 0 bases, with 19 bases lying between them. The CDR3 covers 16 residues.